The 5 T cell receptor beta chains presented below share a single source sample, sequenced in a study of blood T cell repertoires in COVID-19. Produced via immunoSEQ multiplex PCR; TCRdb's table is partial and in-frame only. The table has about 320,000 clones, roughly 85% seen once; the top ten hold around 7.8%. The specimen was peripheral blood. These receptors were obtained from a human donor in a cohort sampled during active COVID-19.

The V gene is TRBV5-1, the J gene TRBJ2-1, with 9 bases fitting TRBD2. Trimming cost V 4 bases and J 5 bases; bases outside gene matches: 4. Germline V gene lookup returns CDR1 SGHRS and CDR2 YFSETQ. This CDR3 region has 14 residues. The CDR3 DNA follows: TGCGCCAGCAGCCCTCGGACTAGCGACAATGAGCAGTTCTTC. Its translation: CASSPRTSDNEQFF. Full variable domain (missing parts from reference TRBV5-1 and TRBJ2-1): KAGVTQTPRYLIKTRGQQVTLSCSPISGHRSVSWYQQTPGQGLQFLFEYFSETQRNKGNFPGRFSGRQFSNSRSEMNVSTLELGDSALYLCASSPRTSDNEQFFGPGTRLTVL.

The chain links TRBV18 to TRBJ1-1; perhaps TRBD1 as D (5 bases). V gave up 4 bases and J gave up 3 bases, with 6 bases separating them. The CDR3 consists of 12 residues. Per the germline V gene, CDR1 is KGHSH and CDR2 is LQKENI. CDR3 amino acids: CASSLTDTEAFF. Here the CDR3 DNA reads TGTGCCAGCTCACTGACAGACACTGAAGCTTTCTTT. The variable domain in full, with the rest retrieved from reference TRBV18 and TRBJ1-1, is NAGVMQNPRHLVRRRGQEARLRCSPMKGHSHVYWYRQLPEEGLKFMVYLQKENIIDESGMPKERFSAEFPKEGPSILRIQQVVRGDSAAYFCASSLTDTEAFFGQGTRLTVV.

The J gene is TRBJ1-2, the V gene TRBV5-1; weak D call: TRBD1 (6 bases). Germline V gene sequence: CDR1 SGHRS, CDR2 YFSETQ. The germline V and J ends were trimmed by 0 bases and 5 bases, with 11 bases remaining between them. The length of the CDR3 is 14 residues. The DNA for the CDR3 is TGCGCCAGCAGCTTGGTGACAGGAACATATGGCTACACCTTC. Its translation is CASSLVTGTYGYTF.

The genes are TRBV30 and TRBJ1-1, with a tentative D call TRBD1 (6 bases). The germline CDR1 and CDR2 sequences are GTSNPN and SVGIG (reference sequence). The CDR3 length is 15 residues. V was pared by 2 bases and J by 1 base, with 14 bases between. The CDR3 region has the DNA TGTGCCTGGAGTAGAACGACAGGAAAGAACACTGAAGCTTTCTTT. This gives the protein CAWSRTTGKNTEAFF.

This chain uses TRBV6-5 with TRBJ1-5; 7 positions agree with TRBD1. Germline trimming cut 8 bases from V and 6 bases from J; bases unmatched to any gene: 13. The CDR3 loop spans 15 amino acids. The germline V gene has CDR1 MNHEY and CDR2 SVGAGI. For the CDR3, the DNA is TGTGCCAGCGCCCCGACAGGGCAGGGGGGTCAGCCCCAGCATTTT. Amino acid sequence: CASAPTGQGGQPQHF.